This TCR beta chain was captured by sequencing in a study of response to subunit inactivated influenza vaccine. There are 12 residues in the CDR3. Trimming removed 8 bases at V and 7 bases at J, with 14 bases between. Study observations and caveats: Authors suggested each seasonal influenza vaccination recruits few new T cells.

In the case of this clonotype: No antigen is known for it.

TCRdb reprocessed the RT-PCR reads with MiXCR, giving one entry per CDR3 protein. Of about 570,000 distinct CDR3 sequences in the sample, approximately 12% were seen once. The chain uses TRBV12-3 or TRBV12-4 and TRBJ1-2, with a weak D call TRBD1 (5 bases). Sequences were derived from PBMCs from blood, sampled on the day of vaccination. The clonotype originates from a man aged 45-65 years who received an inactivated influenza vaccine. The CDR3 DNA reads TGTGCCAGCCGGGGGGGGGTAGGTGGCTACACCTTC. Translated: CASRGGVGGYTF.